These 9 T cell receptor beta chains share one sample of origin, sequenced in a study of T-cell reconstitution after alpha-beta-depleted transplantation in children. Unique molecular identifiers tagged the TCRbeta library. Each CDR3 protein gets one entry after TCRdb re-called the PCR reads with MiXCR. The repertoire consists of about 400,000 distinct CDR3 sequences, with 15% to 20% occurring once and the leading ten covering approximately 29%. Sequenced material: PBMCs, mostly from graft donor cells, taken 360 days after TCRalphabeta/CD19-depleted stem cell transplant. The receptor source for this set is a boy less than two years old who had a stem cell transplant for Wiskott-Aldrich syndrome, so the T cells may come from the graft donor.

This clonotype was counted a few times. CDR3 loop: CATSDKGQGAYEQYF. In DNA form, the CDR3 reads TGTGCCACCAGTGACAAGGGACAGGGGGCCTACGAGCAGTACTTC. The rearrangement joins TRBV24-1 to TRBJ2-7, with 11 bases that match TRBD1. Germline V gives CDR1 KGHDR, CDR2 SFDVKD. The ends lost 4 bases at V and 2 bases at J; junction bases unmatched: 3. The CDR3 length is 15 residues.

This clonotype has only a few counts. DNA for the CDR3: TGTGCCAGCAGCTTAGATCGGGTCAGCTCCTACGAGCAGTACTTC. This gives the protein CASSLDRVSSYEQYF. The chain employs TRBV11-2 and TRBJ2-7; D is undetermined. Germline CDR1 and CDR2: SGHAT and FQNNGV. This CDR3 has 15 residues. With 0 bases removed from V and 0 bases from J, the gap between germline ends came to 9 bases.

This clonotype came up a few times. The chain combines TRBV6-1 with TRBJ2-7; D is possibly TRBD1 (5 bases). Per germline, CDR1 MNHNS and CDR2 SASEGT. There are 14 residues in the CDR3. The ends were cut back, 5 bases at V and 5 bases at J, with 16 bases in the middle. DNA of the CDR3: TGTGCCAGCAGTCTCAGGGTCTATATCAACGAGCAGTACTTC. Amino acid sequence: CASSLRVYINEQYF.

This clonotype was recorded a few times. The rearrangement uses TRBV28 and TRBJ2-7, with D possibly TRBD1 on 5 matching bases. This CDR3 contains 16 residues. Per germline, CDR1 MDHEN and CDR2 SYDVKM. V lost 7 bases and J 0 bases, leaving 19 bases between the germline ends. CDR3 region: CASTGVRDPRSYEQYF. Written as DNA, the CDR3 is TGTGCCAGCACTGGGGTCAGGGATCCACGCTCCTACGAGCAGTACTTC.

The table lists this clonotype with a few counts. V usage is TRBV4-3 and J usage is TRBJ2-1, with D possibly matching TRBD2 (6 bases). V lost 5 bases, J lost 9 bases, and 20 bases lay in between. In germline, CDR1 is LGHNA, CDR2 YSLEER. The CDR3 is 15 residues long. CDR3 in amino acids: CASSAEPGLVSEQFF. The CDR3 coding sequence is TGCGCCAGCAGCGCAGAGCCGGGACTTGTCAGTGAGCAGTTCTTC.

A few counts support this clonotype. The J gene is TRBJ2-7, the V gene TRBV20-1, with D possibly being TRBD2 (6 bases). Germline V gene lookup returns CDR1 DFQATT and CDR2 SNEGSKA (reference sequence). This CDR3 has 14 amino acids. V lost 0 bases and J 3 bases, leaving 12 bases between the germline ends. The CDR3: CSARDSWGDYEQYF. The CDR3 DNA sequence: TGCAGTGCTAGAGATTCTTGGGGGGACTACGAGCAGTACTTC.

This clonotype was seen only a few times. The chain uses TRBV28 and TRBJ1-2, with D perhaps matching TRBD1 (5 bases). V lost 3 bases and J 0 bases, leaving 11 bases between the germline ends. Germline CDR1 reads MDHEN; CDR2 reads SYDVKM. CDR3 size: 15 residues. CDR3 nucleotide sequence: TGTGCCAGCAGTTTTGGGCAGGGCCCTAACTATGGCTACACCTTC. Encoded protein: CASSFGQGPNYGYTF.

The J gene is TRBJ1-1, the V gene TRBV7-9; D is ambiguous. V was trimmed by 4 bases and J by 6 bases, leaving 9 bases between them. Germline V gene data show CDR1 as SEHNR and CDR2 as FQNEAQ (reference sequence). This CDR3 contains 12 residues. Written as DNA, the CDR3 is TGTGCCAGCAGCTATGGCGGCCCTGAAGCTTTCTTT. As protein: CASSYGGPEAFF.

The genes are TRBV12-3 or TRBV12-4 and TRBJ1-1; D is ambiguous. V was pared by 4 bases and J by 7 bases, with 10 bases between. This CDR3 has 12 amino acids. The CDR3: CASSYSRSEAFF. The CDR3 DNA follows: TGTGCCAGCAGTTATTCTAGGAGTGAAGCTTTCTTT.